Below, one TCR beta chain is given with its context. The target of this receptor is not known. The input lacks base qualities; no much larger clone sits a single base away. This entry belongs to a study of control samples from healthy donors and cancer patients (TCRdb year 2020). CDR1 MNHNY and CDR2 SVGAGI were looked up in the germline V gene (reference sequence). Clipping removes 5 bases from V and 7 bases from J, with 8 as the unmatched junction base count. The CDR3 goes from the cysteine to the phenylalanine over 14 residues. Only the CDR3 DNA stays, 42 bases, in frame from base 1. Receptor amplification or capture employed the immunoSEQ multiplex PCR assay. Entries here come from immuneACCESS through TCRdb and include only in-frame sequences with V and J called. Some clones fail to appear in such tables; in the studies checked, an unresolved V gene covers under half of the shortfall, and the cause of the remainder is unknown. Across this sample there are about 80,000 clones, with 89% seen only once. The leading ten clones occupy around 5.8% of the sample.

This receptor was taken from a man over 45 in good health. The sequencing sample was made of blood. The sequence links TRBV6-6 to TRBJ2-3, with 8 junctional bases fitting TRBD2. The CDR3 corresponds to CASSGTRGRNTQYF. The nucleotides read TGTGCCAGCAGTGGGACTAGGGGCAGGAATACGCAGTATTTT.